This TCR beta chain comes out of a study of T cell repertoires in cytomegalovirus infection. Overall study results and limits: HLA-C-restricted CMV clonotypes gave the most frequent clonotype in two of eight donors. Carriers of CMV and the relevant HLA type were discriminated by public TCR beta frequency.

A remark on this clonotype: Its specificity is unknown.

TCRdb ran MiXCR on the reads and lists one entry per CDR3 protein. The data contain 230,000 or so distinct CDR3 sequences, around 15% of them singletons. The sequencing input was CD8+ T cells from PBMCs. The sequence was obtained from a human donor in good health (CMV status not recorded). Some clones in this sample may be carry-over from other donors' samples.

Here the CDR3 reads CASSLGADFYEQYF. The CDR3 nucleotides read TGTGCCAGCAGTTTAGGGGCAGATTTCTACGAGCAGTACTTC. The chain links TRBV27 to TRBJ2-7; perhaps TRBD1 as D (5 bases). Germline V gene sequence: CDR1 MNHEY, CDR2 SMNVEV (reference sequence). V lost 2 bases, J lost 3 bases, and 11 bases lay in between. CDR3 length: 14 amino acids.